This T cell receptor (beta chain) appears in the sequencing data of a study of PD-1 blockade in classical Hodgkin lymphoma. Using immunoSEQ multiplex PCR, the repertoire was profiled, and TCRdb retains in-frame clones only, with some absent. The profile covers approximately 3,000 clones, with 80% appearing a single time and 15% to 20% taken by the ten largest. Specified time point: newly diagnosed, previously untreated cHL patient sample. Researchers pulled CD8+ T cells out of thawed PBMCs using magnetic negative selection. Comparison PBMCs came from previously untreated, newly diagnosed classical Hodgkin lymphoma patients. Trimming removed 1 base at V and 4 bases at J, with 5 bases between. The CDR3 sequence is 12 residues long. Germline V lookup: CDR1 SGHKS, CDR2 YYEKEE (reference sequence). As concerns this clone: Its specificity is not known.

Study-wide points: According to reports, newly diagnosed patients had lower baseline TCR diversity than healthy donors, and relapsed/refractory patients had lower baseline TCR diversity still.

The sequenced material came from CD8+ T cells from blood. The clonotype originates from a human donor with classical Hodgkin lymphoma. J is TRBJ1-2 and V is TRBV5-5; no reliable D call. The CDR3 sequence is CASSLMSYGYTF. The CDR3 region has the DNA TGTGCCAGCAGCTTGATGAGCTATGGCTACACCTTC.